These 9 T cell receptor beta chains were sequenced from one sample in a study of blood T cell repertoires in COVID-19. Profiled with immunoSEQ multiplex PCR; TCRdb holds only in-frame clones, not every one. The sample has some 390,000 clones; more than 80% are singletons. The sample taken for sequencing was PBMCs or T cells enriched from blood (not recorded which). The receptor source for this set is a man aged 30 to 45 who had recovered from COVID-19.

The rearrangement links TRBV7-9 to TRBJ2-3; D not resolved. Germline-derived CDR1 and CDR2 are SEHNR and FQNEAQ (reference sequence). The CDR3 is 14 residues long. The ends were cut back, 6 bases at V and 6 bases at J, with 16 bases in the middle. CDR3 in amino acids: CASRASAMEDTQYF. In DNA form, the CDR3 reads TGTGCCAGCAGAGCTTCGGCGATGGAGGATACGCAGTATTTT.

The J gene is TRBJ2-1, the V gene TRBV11-2; 8 nucleotides agree with TRBD2. This CDR3 is 16 amino acids long. The V gene end was trimmed by 5 bases and the J gene end by 0 bases; junction bases not matched to a gene: 6. Germline V gives CDR1 SGHAT, CDR2 FQNNGV. The CDR3 region is CASSPLSGSSYNEQFF. The CDR3 DNA is TGTGCCAGCAGCCCCCTCAGCGGGAGCTCCTACAATGAGCAGTTCTTC. Looking up the rest from reference TRBV11-2 and TRBJ2-1 gives the full variable domain: EAGVAQSPRYKIIEKRQSVAFWCNPISGHATLYWYQQILGQGPKLLIQFQNNGVVDDSQLPKDRFSAERLKGVDSTLKIQPAKLEDSAVYLCASSPLSGSSYNEQFFGPGTRLTVL.

This sequence joins TRBV5-8 and TRBJ1-1, with D possibly being TRBD1 (6 bases). This CDR3 is built from 14 residues. Trimming shortened V by 4 bases and J by 3 bases, and 13 bases separated the two germline ends. The germline gives CDR1 SGHTS, CDR2 YDEGEE. The CDR3 DNA sequence: TGTGCCAGCAGCCCAACAGGGATGGACACTGAAGCTTTCTTT. Encoded protein: CASSPTGMDTEAFF.

The rearrangement links TRBV5-1 to TRBJ2-7; the D gene is possibly TRBD1 (5 bases). This CDR3 is 14 amino acids long. V lost 0 bases and J lost 2, with 9 bases in between. Germline lookup yields CDR1 SGHRS and CDR2 YFSETQ. The CDR3 DNA reads TGCGCCAGCAGCTTGGCGCAGGGTGCCTACGAGCAGTACTTC. Translated: CASSLAQGAYEQYF.

This rearrangement joins TRBV24-1 to TRBJ2-5; weak D call: TRBD1 (6 bases). The CDR3 sequence is 15 residues long. The germline gives CDR1 KGHDR, CDR2 SFDVKD. V lost 3 bases, J lost 0 bases, and 10 bases lay in between. DNA of the CDR3: TGTGCCACCAGTGATGGGAACAGGGACCAAGAGACCCAGTACTTC. Its protein is CATSDGNRDQETQYF.

The CDR3 bases are TGCGCCAGCAGCTTGGTAGACTCCTCTCCGGAGACCCAGTACTTC. Translation: CASSLVDSSPETQYF. The chain joins TRBV5-1 to TRBJ2-5; D is unclear. The CDR3 contains 15 residues. In germline, CDR1 is SGHRS, CDR2 YFSETQ. V dropped 0 bases and J dropped 5 bases, with 14 bases sitting between them.

The genes are TRBV19 and TRBJ1-2; no clear D gene. V shed 4 bases and J shed 4 bases, with 7 bases lying between them. The germline V gene has CDR1 LNHDA and CDR2 SQIVND (reference sequence). The CDR3 covers 12 residues. DNA of the CDR3: TGTGCCAGTAGTACCTCCCTCTATGGCTACACCTTC. Protein product: CASSTSLYGYTF.

The chain employs TRBV28 and TRBJ1-2; D gene unclear. The germline CDR1 and CDR2 sequences are MDHEN and SYDVKM. The V and J ends lost 6 bases and 6 bases respectively, with 11 bases between them. This CDR3 region has 12 residues. CDR3 sequence reads: CASRGATDGYTF. CDR3 sequence (DNA): TGTGCCAGCAGGGGCGCTACCGATGGCTACACCTTC.

The gene calls are TRBV18 and TRBJ1-4; TRBD1 aligns across 11 bases. This CDR3 has 14 residues. J gave up 5 bases and V 4 bases, and 0 bases lay outside the gene matches. CDR1 is KGHSH and CDR2 is LQKENI in the germline V gene. This chain's CDR3 is CASSRDRGNEKLFF. CDR3 bases: TGTGCCAGCTCACGGGACAGGGGGAATGAAAAACTGTTTTTT.